Included here is one T cell receptor (beta chain) sequence, with context. What it binds is unknown. The entry originates in a study of T cell repertoires in cytomegalovirus infection. Across the whole study: Indications came from public TCR beta signatures; they pointed to CMV infection and to a matching HLA type.

A single record per CDR3 protein comes from TCRdb applying MiXCR to the reads. The profile shows about 890,000 distinct CDR3 sequences, about a third of them singletons. The germline CDR1 and CDR2 sequences are SNHLY and FYNNEI. Trimming stripped 6 bases from V and 5 bases from J, with 18 bases between. The CDR3 is 15 amino acids. This sequence originates from a human donor in good health (CMV status not recorded). Some clones in this sample may be carry-over from other donors' samples. Source: cultured CD8+ T cells from PBMCs, taken from culture after CMV antigen stimulation. The chain has TRBV2 and TRBJ2-3, with D uncertain. This chain's CDR3 is CASRGLNPGIDTQYF. In DNA form, the CDR3 reads TGTGCCAGCAGGGGATTGAATCCGGGTATAGATACGCAGTATTTT.